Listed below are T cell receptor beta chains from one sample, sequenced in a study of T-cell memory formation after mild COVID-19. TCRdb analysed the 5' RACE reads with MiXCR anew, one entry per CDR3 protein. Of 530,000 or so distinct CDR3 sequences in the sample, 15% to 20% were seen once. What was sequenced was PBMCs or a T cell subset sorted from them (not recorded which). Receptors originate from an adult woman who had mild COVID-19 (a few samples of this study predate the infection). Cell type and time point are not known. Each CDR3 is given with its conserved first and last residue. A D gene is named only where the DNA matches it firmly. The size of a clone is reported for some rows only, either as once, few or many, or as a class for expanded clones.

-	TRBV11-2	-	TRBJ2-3	TGTGCCAGCAGCTCAAGGAGAACGGGGGCATCAGATACGCAGTATTTT	CASSSRRTGASDTQYF
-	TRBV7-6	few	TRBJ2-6	TGTGCCAGCAGCTTAGTAGACACTGGGGCCAACGTCCTGACTTTC	CASSLVDTGANVLTF
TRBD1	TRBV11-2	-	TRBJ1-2	TGTGCCAGCAGCTTAAGGCACAGGGGGGACTATGGCTACACCTTC	CASSLRHRGDYGYTF
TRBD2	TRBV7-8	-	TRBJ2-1	TGTGCCAGCAGCCAAAGGGAGGTGCTAGCGGTCAATTACAATGAGCAGTTCTTC	CASSQREVLAVNYNEQFF
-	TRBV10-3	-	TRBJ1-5	TGTGCCATCAGCCAGGCAGGGGACAATCAGCCCCAGCATTTT	CAISQAGDNQPQHF
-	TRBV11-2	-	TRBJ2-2	TGTGCCAGCAGCCAGAGGACGGACCGTCACACCGGGGAGCTGTTTTTT	CASSQRTDRHTGELFF
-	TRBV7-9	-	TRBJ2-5	TGTGCCAGCAGCTTTACGGACCTCCCGCCGGAGACCCAGTACTTC	CASSFTDLPPETQYF
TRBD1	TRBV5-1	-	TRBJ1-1	TGCGCCAGCAGCCCCCAAGCCGGGACAGGGCGCCTCGGCACTGAAGCTTTCTTT	CASSPQAGTGRLGTEAFF
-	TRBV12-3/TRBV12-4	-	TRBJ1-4	TGTGCCAGCAGTTTAGAGGTATTCGATGAAAAACTGTTTTTT	CASSLEVFDEKLFF
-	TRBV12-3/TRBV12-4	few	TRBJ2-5	TGTGCCAGCAGATCCTCAGCGGGCGAAGAGACCCAGTACTTC	CASRSSAGEETQYF
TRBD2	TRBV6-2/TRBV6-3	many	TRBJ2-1	TGTGCCAGCAGTTACTCGACTAGCGGGGGGAGTTACAATGAGCAGTTCTTC	CASSYSTSGGSYNEQFF
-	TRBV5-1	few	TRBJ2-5	TGCGCCAGCAGCGGCAGACCGGGGGAGACCCAGTACTTC	CASSGRPGETQYF
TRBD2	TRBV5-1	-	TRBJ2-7	TGCGCCAGCAGCTTGGAACGGCTAGCGGTTTCGGGGGGCGAGCAGTACTTC	CASSLERLAVSGGEQYF
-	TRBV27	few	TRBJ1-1	TGTGCCAGCAGTTTAAACAGGGTCACTGAAGCTTTCTTT	CASSLNRVTEAFF